This T cell receptor (beta chain) was obtained from a study of early T cells in non-severe SARS-CoV-2 infection. Unique molecular identifiers tagged individual cDNA molecules. TCRdb called the 5' RACE reads again in MiXCR, with one record for every CDR3 protein. The data contain over 85,000 distinct CDR3 sequences, over 10% of them singletons. V dropped 5 bases and J dropped 2 bases, with 22 bases sitting between them. The CDR3 is 17 amino acids. The germline CDR1 and CDR2 sequences are SGHAT and FQNNGV. This clonotype was recorded only once. A much bigger clone sits one base away, suggesting this may be a read error.

The chain uses TRBV11-2 and TRBJ2-7; D unclear. The sequencing sample was made of whole blood. The TCR comes from an adult who was a healthcare worker with PCR-confirmed SARS-CoV-2 infection or an uninfected control (not recorded which). The CDR3 spells CASSPITGSPTTYEQYF. Here the CDR3 DNA reads TGTGCCAGCAGCCCTATAACCGGGTCCCCTACGACCTACGAGCAGTACTTC. The whole variable domain, filled in from reference TRBV11-2 and TRBJ2-7, reads EAGVAQSPRYKIIEKRQSVAFWCNPISGHATLYWYQQILGQGPKLLIQFQNNGVVDDSQLPKDRFSAERLKGVDSTLKIQPAKLEDSAVYLCASSPITGSPTTYEQYFGPGTRLTVT.